This T cell receptor (beta chain) appears in the sequencing data of a study of OX40 agonist ivuxolimab in advanced cancers. Study information: Patients were dosed with the agonistic anti-OX40 (CD134) antibody ivuxolimab. Under the entry rules, prior anti-PD-1, anti-PD-L1 or anti-CTLA-4 therapy was allowed, and less than 50% had some.

Regarding this clone: What it binds is not known.

Data came from immunoSEQ multiplex PCR; TCRdb stores just in-frame clones and leaves some out. The sample lists around 37,000 clones, more than 75% occurring once. The germline V gene encodes CDR1 LGHNA and CDR2 YSLEER. V lost 1 base and J 6 bases, leaving 10 bases between the germline ends. CDR3 size: 13 residues. Study-level findings and limits: The average count of expanded clones was higher among CD8+ T cells than among CD4+.

Sample: CD4+ or CD8+ T cells sorted from blood, taken in a trial of the OX40 agonist ivuxolimab. This TCR was sampled from an adult with an advanced solid tumor such as melanoma, head and neck, liver or kidney cancer. The J gene is TRBJ2-7, the V gene TRBV4-3; no reliable D call. This chain's CDR3 is CASSQAMSGEQYF. The CDR3 nucleotides read TGCGCCAGCAGCCAAGCCATGTCTGGCGAGCAGTACTTC.